This TCR beta chain stems from a study of cytomegalovirus exposure and HLA in healthy donors. Study-wide context: Tens of millions of unique TCR sequences came from HLA-typed donors in an early release. Clustering assigned 70% to 90% of the approximately 390 genotyped donors to the Caucasian-associated ancestry cluster. Findings and caveats of the study: Previously analyzed data showed that most TCR beta V segments were productive at a frequency of about 87% or about 30%. Presence/absence analyses took donor sequencing depth as roughly uniform.

A remark on this clone: Antigen: not known.

Researchers ran the PCR with 60 Vbeta and 13 Jbeta primers. Sequenced by immunoSEQ multiplex PCR; TCRdb stores in-frame clones only, minus some. The table records about 240,000 clones, 75% to 85% of them present only once. The clonotype originates from a woman aged 60 to 75 in good health and CMV-seropositive. Sequencing used PBMCs.

Written as DNA, the CDR3 is TGTGCCAGCAGTGATTTTTTTTCGGGTTTGTATGGCTACACCTTC. Translated: CASSDFFSGLYGYTF. The chain is built from TRBV6-1 and TRBJ1-2, with D unresolved. This CDR3 has 15 residues. From germline, CDR1 is MNHNS and CDR2 SASEGT. Trimming removed 3 bases from V and 5 bases from J, with 16 bases in between.